The 4 T cell receptor beta chains in this list originate from one sample, sequenced in a study of sequential checkpoint blockade in melanoma. Generated by immunoSEQ multiplex PCR, the TCRdb table keeps only in-frame clones and is missing some. Found here are 40,000 or so clones, over 30% of them singletons; the top ten hold about 1.6%. Treatment specified: randomized to nivolumab then ipilimumab (arm A) or the reverse (arm B). The material was tumor tissue (inferred from file names), obtained from a patient given nivolumab and ipilimumab in sequence. The receptors originated from a human donor with melanoma.

This clone was seen many times. The junction and the germline gene differ at one end; a read error may be behind it. The chain's CDR3 is CAISGTGTGSGETQYF. The DNA for the CDR3 is TGTGCCATCAGTGGAACCGGGACAGGGTCGGGAGAGACCCAGTACTTC. V and J are TRBV6-8 and TRBJ2-5, with 9 bases matching TRBD1. CDR1 is MNHGY and CDR2 is SAAAGT in the germline V gene. The CDR3 covers 16 residues.

This clone was seen a handful of times. The CDR3 region is CASSSGQGNTIYF. The CDR3 DNA sequence: TGTGCCAGCAGTTCGGGACAGGGAAACACCATATATTTT. This chain links TRBV6-8 with TRBJ1-3; TRBD1 agrees at 7 bases. The CDR3 loop spans 13 amino acids. In germline, CDR1 is MNHGY, CDR2 SAAAGT. The J segment lost 4 bases and the V segment lost 4 bases, leaving 1 base of the junction unmatched.

This chain connects TRBV11-3 to TRBJ1-4; a possible D gene is TRBD1 (5 bases). V gave up 2 bases and J gave up 4 bases, with 17 bases separating them. In germline, CDR1 is SGHNT, CDR2 YENEEA. The CDR3 has 17 residues. The CDR3 nucleotides are TGTGCCAGCAGCTTACGGGCAGGGCTGCAAAATAATGAAAAACTGTTTTTT. Its protein product is CASSLRAGLQNNEKLFF. Looking up the rest from reference TRBV11-3 and TRBJ1-4 gives the full variable domain: EAGVVQSPRYKIIEKKQPVAFWCNPISGHNTLYWYLQNLGQGPELLIRYENEEAVDDSQLPKDRFSAERLKGVDSTLKIQPAELGDSAVYLCASSLRAGLQNNEKLFFGSGTQLSVL.

A single count supports this clone. V usage is TRBV30 and J usage is TRBJ2-5; no definite D call. The length of the CDR3 is 13 residues. Germline CDR1 is GTSNPN and CDR2 is SVGIG (reference sequence). The V end was cut by 2 bases, the J end by 7 bases, with 14 bases between. CDR3 sequence reads: CAWSPAPTGTQYF. The CDR3 DNA reads as TGTGCCTGGAGTCCGGCCCCCACCGGGACCCAGTACTTC.